This paragraph covers one T cell receptor (beta chain) sequence. V was clipped by 6 bases and J by 4 bases; unmatched bases: 6. Germline V gene lookup returns CDR1 SNHLY and CDR2 FYNNEI. The length of the CDR3 is 14 residues. The data were obtained in a study of T cell repertoires in cytomegalovirus infection. TCRdb processed the reads anew with MiXCR; each CDR3 protein has one entry. Of some 700,000 distinct CDR3 sequences in the sample, approximately 34% were seen once. This rearrangement joins TRBV2 to TRBJ2-5; TRBD2 aligns across 9 bases. This receptor was obtained from a human donor in good health (CMV status not recorded). Some clones in this sample may be carry-over from other donors' samples. The sample was PBMCs. The CDR3 sequence: CASSPLTSGETQYF. DNA for the CDR3: TGTGCCAGCAGCCCGTTGACTAGCGGAGAGACCCAGTACTTC. The variable domain in full, completed from reference TRBV2 and TRBJ2-5, reads EPEVTQTPSHQVTQMGQEVILRCVPISNHLYFYWYRQILGQKVEFLVSFYNNEISEKSEIFDDQFSVERPDGSNFTLKIRSTKLEDSAMYFCASSPLTSGETQYFGPGTRLLVL.